The 30 T cell receptor beta chains in this list originate from one sample, sequenced in a study of radiotherapy plus CTLA-4 blockade in lung cancer. Clones were sequenced by immunoSEQ multiplex PCR, and TCRdb holds only the in-frame ones, with some missing. The sample has about 120,000 clones, 75% to 80% seen once. Here the sequenced sample was peripheral blood, taken from a patient treated with radiotherapy plus ipilimumab. Receptor source: a human donor with non-small cell lung cancer who had a partial response to radiotherapy plus ipilimumab.

V gene TRBV19 combines with J gene TRBJ2-7; tentative D call: TRBD1 (5 bases). V lost 6 bases and J lost 0, with 9 bases in between. Germline CDR1 and CDR2: LNHDA and SQIVND (reference sequence). The CDR3 is 13 amino acids. This CDR3 is CASSTGTSYEQYV. The DNA for the CDR3 is TGTGCCAGTAGCACAGGAACCTCCTACGAGCAGTACGTC.

The V call is TRBV30, the J call TRBJ1-4; D remains unclear. Trimming took off 0 bases at V and 7 bases at J, with 15 bases between the two ends. The germline CDR1 and CDR2 sequences are GTSNPN and SVGIG (reference sequence). The CDR3 totals 15 residues. CDR3 sequence reads: CAWSVNGQAGEKLFF. CDR3 in DNA: TGTGCCTGGAGTGTAAACGGCCAAGCGGGTGAAAAACTGTTTTTT.

For the CDR3, the DNA is TGTGCCAGCAGTGATGGCCAGGTTGGAAACACCATATATTTT. Encoded protein: CASSDGQVGNTIYF. This chain connects TRBV2 to TRBJ1-3; D ambiguous. The CDR3 covers 14 residues. V lost 3 bases, J lost 3 bases, and 9 bases lay in between. CDR1 and CDR2 from the germline V gene are SNHLY and FYNNEI. The full variable domain, with the rest looked up from reference TRBV2 and TRBJ1-3, is EPEVTQTPSHQVTQMGQEVILRCVPISNHLYFYWYRQILGQKVEFLVSFYNNEISEKSEIFDDQFSVERPDGSNFTLKIRSTKLEDSAMYFCASSDGQVGNTIYFGEGSWLTVV.

This rearrangement joins TRBV4-1 to TRBJ2-1; 8 bases line up with TRBD1. The CDR3 has 16 residues. The germline V gene has CDR1 MGHRA and CDR2 YSYEKL. V lost 4 bases and J lost 3; bases outside the gene matches: 8. The chain's CDR3 is CASSRLRDRSYNEQFF. CDR3 nucleotides: TGCGCCAGCAGCCGGCTCCGGGACAGGAGCTACAATGAGCAGTTCTTC.

This clone was counted a few times. This chain uses TRBV5-1 with TRBJ1-2; 8 bases agree with TRBD1. Germline CDR1 SGHRS, CDR2 YFSETQ. This CDR3 contains 13 residues. The ends lost 0 bases at V and 8 bases at J; junction bases unmatched: 3. CDR3 sequence (DNA): TGCGCCAGCAGCTTGGAGTCAGGGGGCGGCTACACCTTC. This translates into CASSLESGGGYTF. The full variable domain, its missing parts supplied by reference TRBV5-1 and TRBJ1-2, is KAGVTQTPRYLIKTRGQQVTLSCSPISGHRSVSWYQQTPGQGLQFLFEYFSETQRNKGNFPGRFSGRQFSNSRSEMNVSTLELGDSALYLCASSLESGGGYTFGSGTRLTVV.

V and J are TRBV5-1 and TRBJ2-1; possibly TRBD2 for D (6 bases). The V and J ends lost 0 bases and 4 bases respectively, with 14 bases between them. This CDR3 has 16 residues. Germline V CDR1 and CDR2: SGHRS, YFSETQ. In nucleotides, the CDR3 is TGCGCCAGCAGCTTGGGATGGGGGGATCGATACAATGAGCAGTTCTTC. This sequence encodes CASSLGWGDRYNEQFF.

The chain employs TRBV29-1 and TRBJ2-5; TRBD1 is a possible D gene (5 bases). V dropped 4 bases and J dropped 4 bases, with 13 bases sitting between them. Germline V gene lookup returns CDR1 SQVTM and CDR2 ANQGSEA. The CDR3 extends over 13 amino acids. The CDR3 loop is CSVAQGTLETQYF. The CDR3 DNA is TGCAGCGTTGCGCAGGGTACGCTAGAGACCCAGTACTTC.

The rearrangement links TRBV4-2 to TRBJ2-1, with 9 bases matching TRBD2. CDR1 is LGHNA and CDR2 is YNFKEQ in the germline V gene. The CDR3 contains 16 residues. The junction had 10 bases not matched to a gene; V was cut back by 4 bases and J by 6 bases. DNA of the CDR3: TGTGCCAGCAGCCGGTCCCCTAGCGGGACTTCCAATGAGCAGTTCTTC. Translating gives CASSRSPSGTSNEQFF.

The rearrangement uses TRBV6-5 and TRBJ1-2, with 8 nucleotides matching TRBD1. V was clipped by 7 bases and J by 4 bases; unmatched bases: 5. The CDR3 has 13 residues. CDR1 and CDR2 (germline): MNHEY, SVGAGI. The CDR3 sequence is CASTEDRVYGYTF. The CDR3 coding sequence is TGTGCCAGCACCGAGGACAGGGTCTATGGCTACACCTTC.

J is TRBJ2-2 and V is TRBV2; tentative D call: TRBD1 (5 bases). CDR3 length equals 13 residues. Trimming removed 4 bases from V and 7 bases from J, with 10 bases in between. CDR1 and CDR2 (germline): SNHLY, FYNNEI. CDR3 in amino acids: CASSAKGLGELFF. The CDR3 DNA is TGTGCCAGCAGTGCAAAGGGGCTCGGGGAGCTGTTTTTT.

The chain combines TRBV2 with TRBJ1-5; 9 bases agree with TRBD1. Germline V CDR1 and CDR2: SNHLY, FYNNEI. V lost 6 bases, J lost 1 base, and 4 bases stayed unmatched. The CDR3 runs 15 residues. In nucleotides, the CDR3 is TGTGCCAGCAGGGACAGGGGTAGGAGCAATCAGCCCCAGCATTTT. It yields the protein CASRDRGRSNQPQHF.

The chain employs TRBV5-1 and TRBJ2-3; 13 positions match TRBD2. The CDR3 loop spans 15 amino acids. Trimming cost V 3 bases and J 3 bases; bases outside gene matches: 1. The germline V gene has CDR1 SGHRS and CDR2 YFSETQ. CDR3 region: CASSWTSGRTDTQYF. The CDR3 DNA sequence: TGCGCCAGCAGCTGGACTAGCGGGAGAACAGATACGCAGTATTTT.

The chain carries TRBV30 and TRBJ2-3; D might be TRBD2 (5 bases). The CDR3 consists of 13 residues. The V gene lost 2 bases and the J gene lost 8 bases, with 14 bases spanning the gap. The germline V gene has CDR1 GTSNPN and CDR2 SVGIG (reference sequence). Here the CDR3 reads CAWSTTRVGTQYF. DNA for the CDR3: TGTGCCTGGAGTACTACTAGGGTCGGTACGCAGTATTTT.

The rearrangement joins TRBV6-5 to TRBJ2-5, with D perhaps matching TRBD2 (6 bases). The J call may be in error: the DNA end matches TRBJ2-7 better. There are 13 residues in the CDR3. Looked up from germline, CDR1 is MNHEY and CDR2 is SVGAGI. The CDR3 protein is CASSVGLSYEQYF. CDR3 sequence (DNA): TGTGCCAGCAGTGTGGGACTTTCCTACGAGCAGTACTTC.

This sequence joins TRBV27 and TRBJ2-1, with 11 bases lining up with TRBD1. The germline V gene encodes CDR1 MNHEY and CDR2 SMNVEV (reference sequence). Germline trimming cut 2 bases from V and 7 bases from J; bases unmatched to any gene: 7. This CDR3 spans 16 amino acids. CDR3 bases: TGTGCCAGCAGTTTACGTGGACAGGGGGCAGGAAATGAGCAGTTCTTC. This gives the protein CASSLRGQGAGNEQFF.

The chain couples TRBV29-1 to TRBJ2-3; maybe TRBD1 (7 bases). From germline, CDR1 is SQVTM and CDR2 ANQGSEA. The CDR3 length is 13 residues. V was clipped by 8 bases and J by 2 bases, with 14 bases between them. CDR3 residues: CSPEGADTDTQYF. In DNA, the CDR3 is TGCAGCCCGGAGGGGGCGGACACAGATACGCAGTATTTT.

This clone was counted only a few times. The CDR3 here is CASSLVVPGSSGANVLTF. The CDR3 DNA follows: TGCGCCAGCAGCTTGGTAGTCCCGGGAAGTTCTGGGGCCAACGTCCTGACTTTC. The chain employs TRBV5-1 and TRBJ2-6, with D perhaps TRBD2 (5 bases). Germline V gives CDR1 SGHRS, CDR2 YFSETQ. The CDR3 runs 18 residues. The V end lost 0 bases, the J end lost 1 base, and 14 bases lay between the germline ends.

The J gene is TRBJ2-1, the V gene TRBV14; D might be TRBD2 (6 bases). This CDR3 region has 18 residues. The germline gives CDR1 SGHDN, CDR2 FVKESK. The ends were cut back, 3 bases at V and 4 bases at J, with 22 bases in the middle. CDR3 nucleotides: TGTGCCAGCAGCCATCAAGCGCCATCGGCCGGAGGGTACAATGAGCAGTTCTTC. Translation gives CASSHQAPSAGGYNEQFF.

The chain joins TRBV7-2 to TRBJ1-1, with D possibly TRBD1 on 6 matching bases. Germline loops: CDR1 SGHTA, CDR2 FQGNSA. There are 16 residues in the CDR3. Trimming took 5 bases from V and 3 from J, leaving 19 bases between them. CDR3 sequence (DNA): TGTGCCAGCAGCCCCCGGGAGGGACAACCCGACACTGAAGCTTTCTTT. Translating gives CASSPREGQPDTEAFF.

V gene TRBV27 combines with J gene TRBJ2-3, with D uncertain. Germline assignment: CDR1 MNHEY and CDR2 SMNVEV (reference sequence). Trimming removed 2 bases from V and 2 bases from J, with 5 bases in between. This CDR3 contains 13 residues. The CDR3 nucleotides are TGTGCCAGCAGTTTAATGTACACAGATACGCAGTATTTT. This codes for CASSLMYTDTQYF.

The sample holds one count of this clone. The rearrangement uses TRBV6-5 and TRBJ1-2, with D perhaps TRBD1 (6 bases). Between the trimmed V and J ends, which lost 5 bases and 5 bases, there was a span of 18 bases. The CDR3 length is 15 residues. The germline CDR1 and CDR2 sequences are MNHEY and SVGAGI. CDR3 protein: CASSARGSLWYGYTF. Here the CDR3 DNA reads TGTGCCAGCAGTGCGAGGGGGAGCCTATGGTATGGCTACACCTTC.

The rearrangement joins TRBV6-1 to TRBJ2-2; 9 bases line up with TRBD2. CDR1 and CDR2 (germline): MNHNS, SASEGT. The CDR3 extends over 15 amino acids. Trimming cost V 6 bases and J 0 bases; bases outside gene matches: 2. The chain's CDR3 is CASRLAGANTGELFF. Here the CDR3 DNA reads TGTGCCAGCAGGTTAGCGGGAGCGAACACCGGGGAGCTGTTTTTT.

This rearrangement joins TRBV7-9 to TRBJ1-5; TRBD1 might be the D (5 bases). Germline values: CDR1 SEHNR, CDR2 FQNEAQ (reference sequence). Trimming left V 3 bases short and J 2 bases short, with 11 bases between. CDR3 length: 15 amino acids. The CDR3 loop is CASSLRQSGNQPQHF. As DNA, the CDR3 is TGTGCCAGCAGCTTGAGACAGTCCGGCAATCAGCCCCAGCATTTT.

This clone was observed a handful of times. This chain uses TRBV6-6 with TRBJ2-7, with TRBD2 identical over 7 bases. The CDR3 totals 15 residues. Germline V CDR1 and CDR2: MNHNY, SVGAGI (reference sequence). J gave up 2 bases and V 5 bases, and 9 bases lay outside the gene matches. In DNA form, the CDR3 reads TGTGCCAGCAGTACCCGCGGGAGTGACGCCTACGAGCAGTACTTC. The encoded protein is CASSTRGSDAYEQYF.

This clone was seen only once. This chain links TRBV28 with TRBJ2-7; D might be TRBD2 (6 bases). The CDR3 runs 16 residues. Per germline, CDR1 MDHEN and CDR2 SYDVKM. Between the trimmed V and J ends, which lost 5 bases and 6 bases, there was a span of 23 bases. In DNA form, the CDR3 reads TGTGCCAGCAGTCCAGTGTGGGGGGTTAAACCCTCCGAGCAGTACTTC. Its translation: CASSPVWGVKPSEQYF.

This sequence joins TRBV25-1 and TRBJ1-1; D is perhaps TRBD1 (6 bases). The CDR3 runs to 14 residues. V was trimmed by 5 bases and J by 0 bases, leaving 10 bases between them. In germline, CDR1 is MGHDK, CDR2 SYGVNS. The CDR3 reads CASSHRAMNTEAFF. CDR3 bases: TGTGCCAGCAGTCACAGGGCCATGAACACTGAAGCTTTCTTT.

This chain uses TRBV28 with TRBJ2-1, with 7 bases matching TRBD2. CDR1 and CDR2 (germline): MDHEN, SYDVKM. The CDR3 runs 18 residues. After removal of 1 base from V and 4 bases from J, the junction contained 13 bases not matched to a gene. The chain's CDR3 is CASSLSPSGSLGYNEQFF. Here the CDR3 DNA reads TGTGCCAGCAGTTTATCGCCTAGCGGAAGTCTAGGGTACAATGAGCAGTTCTTC.

This clone has a handful of counts. The chain's CDR3 is CASSRRWGEDTEAFF. CDR3 bases: TGTGCCAGCAGCCGTCGATGGGGCGAGGACACTGAAGCTTTCTTT. The chain combines TRBV5-5 with TRBJ1-1; TRBD1 might be the D (5 bases). Trimming cost V 4 bases and J 3 bases, with 16 bases left between them. The CDR3 is made up of 15 amino acids. CDR1 SGHKS and CDR2 YYEKEE come from the germline V gene (reference sequence).

The chain combines TRBV6-5 with TRBJ2-7; a weak D match, TRBD2 (6 bases). V was pared by 7 bases and J by 7 bases, with 23 bases between. Germline CDR1 is MNHEY and CDR2 is SVGAGI. The CDR3 loop spans 15 amino acids. The CDR3 loop reads CASTQVSTSPWEQYF. The CDR3 DNA follows: TGTGCCAGCACTCAAGTCTCTACTAGCCCTTGGGAGCAGTACTTC.

V usage is TRBV2 and J usage is TRBJ1-5; the D is unclear. Germline loops: CDR1 SNHLY, CDR2 FYNNEI. The germline V and J ends were trimmed by 2 bases and 6 bases, with 8 bases remaining between them. CDR3 length equals 13 residues. The CDR3 here is CASSEWAGQPQHF. The CDR3 bases are TGTGCCAGCAGTGAATGGGCAGGTCAGCCCCAGCATTTT. The variable domain in full, completed from reference TRBV2 and TRBJ1-5, reads EPEVTQTPSHQVTQMGQEVILRCVPISNHLYFYWYRQILGQKVEFLVSFYNNEISEKSEIFDDQFSVERPDGSNFTLKIRSTKLEDSAMYFCASSEWAGQPQHFGDGTRLSIL.